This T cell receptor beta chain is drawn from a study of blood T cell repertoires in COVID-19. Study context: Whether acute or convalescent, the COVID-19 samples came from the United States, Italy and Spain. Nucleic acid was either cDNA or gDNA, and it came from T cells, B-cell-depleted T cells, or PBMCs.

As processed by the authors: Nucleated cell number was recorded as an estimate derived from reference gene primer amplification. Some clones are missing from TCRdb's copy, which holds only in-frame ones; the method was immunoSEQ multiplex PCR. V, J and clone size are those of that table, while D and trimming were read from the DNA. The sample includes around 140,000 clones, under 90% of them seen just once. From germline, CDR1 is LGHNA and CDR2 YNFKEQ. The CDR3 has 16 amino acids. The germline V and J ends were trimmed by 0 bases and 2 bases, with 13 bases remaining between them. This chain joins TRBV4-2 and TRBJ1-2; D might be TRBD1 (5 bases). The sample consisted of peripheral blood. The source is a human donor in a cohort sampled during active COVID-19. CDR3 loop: CASSQDPGGDNYGYTF. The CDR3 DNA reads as TGTGCCAGCAGCCAAGATCCCGGGGGGGACAACTATGGCTACACCTTC.